This T cell receptor beta chain was sequenced during a study of shared clonotypes between healthy human individuals. Study as a whole: Donors were a couple of women and three men aged 18 to 49.

This clone was counted a few times. With ten immunoSEQ deep assay plates, unsorted PBMC DNA underwent sequencing. Sequenced by immunoSEQ multiplex PCR; TCRdb stores in-frame clones only, minus some. Seen here are around 450,000 clones, roughly 77% observed once, and the top ten hold less than 15%. The sequencing input was PBMCs. This receptor was identified in a middle-aged woman in good health. Some clones in this sample may be carry-over from other donors' samples.

The CDR3 region has the DNA TGTGCCAGCAGTTCCCATTTCCCAGCTTTCTTT. It encodes CASSSHFPAFF. The chain carries TRBV28 and TRBJ1-1; D unclear. CDR1 is MDHEN and CDR2 is SYDVKM in the germline V gene. V was trimmed by 4 bases and J by 10 bases, leaving 10 bases between them. CDR3 size: 11 residues.